These T cell receptor beta chains were read from a single sample in a study of T cell repertoires in cytomegalovirus infection. TCRdb redid the calling of the reads with MiXCR, one entry per CDR3 protein. The sample lists hundreds of thousands of distinct CDR3 sequences; around 10% were seen once. The sequenced sample consisted of PBMCs. These receptor sequences come from a human donor in good health (CMV status not recorded). Some clones in this sample may be carry-over from other donors' samples. CDR3s include the opening cysteine and the closing phenylalanine or tryptophan. The D gene is left open where the match is weak. Size is omitted from some rows. Given values are once, few, many or a class for expanded clones.

j_gene: TRBJ2-1
v_gene: TRBV14
abundance: few
d_gene: .
CDR3aa: CASSQDLHEQFF
CDR3nt: TGTGCCAGCAGCCAAGATTTGCATGAGCAGTTCTTC

j_gene: TRBJ2-3
v_gene: TRBV6-2/TRBV6-3
abundance: many
d_gene: .
CDR3aa: CASSTGETDTQYF
CDR3nt: TGTGCCAGCAGTACCGGGGAGACAGATACGCAGTATTTT

j_gene: TRBJ2-1
v_gene: TRBV6-1
abundance: many
d_gene: .
CDR3aa: CASRHGSREQFF
CDR3nt: TGTGCCAGCAGACACGGGAGCAGGGAGCAGTTCTTC

j_gene: TRBJ1-6
v_gene: TRBV6-2/TRBV6-3
abundance: many
d_gene: TRBD1
CDR3aa: CASSWTGDNSPLHF
CDR3nt: TGTGCCAGCAGTTGGACAGGGGACAATTCACCCCTCCACTTT

j_gene: TRBJ2-7
v_gene: TRBV19
abundance: .
d_gene: .
CDR3aa: CASSQLQGSEQYF
CDR3nt: TGTGCCAGTAGTCAGCTCCAGGGAAGCGAGCAGTACTTC

j_gene: TRBJ1-2
v_gene: TRBV28
abundance: many
d_gene: .
CDR3aa: CASTQNWGAEAAGYTF
CDR3nt: TGTGCCAGTACCCAAAACTGGGGGGCGGAGGCGGCTGGCTACACCTTC

j_gene: TRBJ2-3
v_gene: TRBV6-2/TRBV6-3
abundance: many
d_gene: TRBD2
CDR3aa: CAINRGGTGTDTQYF
CDR3nt: TGTGCCATCAACCGCGGGGGGACGGGCACAGATACGCAGTATTTT

j_gene: TRBJ1-1
v_gene: TRBV14
abundance: many
d_gene: .
CDR3aa: CASSLWAGRGTEAFF
CDR3nt: TGTGCCAGCAGCCTATGGGCAGGGCGCGGCACTGAAGCTTTCTTT

j_gene: TRBJ2-7
v_gene: TRBV24-1
abundance: few
d_gene: TRBD1
CDR3aa: CATSDSQGATDEQYF
CDR3nt: TGTGCCACCAGTGATTCCCAGGGGGCAACCGACGAGCAGTACTTC

j_gene: TRBJ2-1
v_gene: TRBV18
abundance: .
d_gene: .
CDR3aa: CASSPNRASYNEQFF
CDR3nt: TGTGCCAGCTCACCCAACAGGGCCTCCTACAATGAGCAGTTCTTC

j_gene: TRBJ1-2
v_gene: TRBV2
abundance: few
d_gene: .
CDR3aa: CASSDRGQGYGYTF
CDR3nt: TGTGCCAGCAGTGACCGAGGGCAGGGGTATGGCTACACCTTC

j_gene: TRBJ2-3
v_gene: TRBV5-1
abundance: .
d_gene: .
CDR3aa: CASGLSTDTQYF
CDR3nt: TGCGCCAGCGGTCTTTCCACAGATACGCAGTATTTT

j_gene: TRBJ2-3
v_gene: TRBV28
abundance: many
d_gene: .
CDR3aa: CASELGDTQYF
CDR3nt: TGTGCCAGCGAGCTCGGAGATACGCAGTATTTT

j_gene: TRBJ1-2
v_gene: TRBV7-9
abundance: few
d_gene: .
CDR3aa: CASSLAEGVGYGYTF
CDR3nt: TGTGCCAGCAGCTTAGCCGAGGGGGTCGGGTATGGCTACACCTTC

j_gene: TRBJ1-2
v_gene: TRBV5-1
abundance: .
d_gene: .
CDR3aa: CASSHTAHYGYTF
CDR3nt: TGCGCCAGCAGCCATACAGCGCACTATGGCTACACCTTC

j_gene: TRBJ2-7
v_gene: TRBV28
abundance: many
d_gene: TRBD1
CDR3aa: CASRGQGTHEQYF
CDR3nt: TGTGCCAGCAGGGGACAGGGGACCCACGAGCAGTACTTC

j_gene: TRBJ2-7
v_gene: TRBV7-9
abundance: many
d_gene: .
CDR3aa: CASSFDGSYEQYF
CDR3nt: TGTGCCAGCAGCTTCGACGGATCCTACGAGCAGTACTTC

j_gene: TRBJ2-3
v_gene: TRBV7-2
abundance: many
d_gene: .
CDR3aa: CASSRTRDFTDTQYF
CDR3nt: TGTGCCAGCAGCCGCACGCGGGACTTCACAGATACGCAGTATTTT

j_gene: TRBJ2-3
v_gene: TRBV19
abundance: .
d_gene: .
CDR3aa: CASTRSGPTDTQYF
CDR3nt: TGTGCCAGTACCCGATCGGGACCCACAGATACGCAGTATTTT

j_gene: TRBJ2-1
v_gene: TRBV20-1
abundance: many
d_gene: .
CDR3aa: CSASPPGSYNEQFF
CDR3nt: TGCAGTGCTTCCCCTCCCGGCTCCTACAATGAGCAGTTCTTC

j_gene: TRBJ2-3
v_gene: TRBV4-3
abundance: many
d_gene: .
CDR3aa: CASSPRPGDTQYF
CDR3nt: TGCGCCAGCAGCCCTCGACCCGGAGATACGCAGTATTTT

j_gene: TRBJ2-3
v_gene: TRBV5-6
abundance: few
d_gene: .
CDR3aa: CASRSQGRGSTDTQYF
CDR3nt: TGTGCCAGCAGATCCCAGGGACGGGGAAGCACAGATACGCAGTATTTT

j_gene: TRBJ1-1
v_gene: TRBV5-1
abundance: .
d_gene: TRBD1
CDR3aa: CASKRDRGVAEAFF
CDR3nt: TGCGCCAGCAAACGGGACAGGGGTGTCGCTGAAGCTTTCTTT

j_gene: TRBJ1-3
v_gene: TRBV7-2
abundance: many
d_gene: .
CDR3aa: CASSTGRQLSGNTIYF
CDR3nt: TGTGCCAGCAGCACCGGGAGGCAACTGTCTGGAAACACCATATATTTT

j_gene: TRBJ2-1
v_gene: TRBV5-1
abundance: .
d_gene: TRBD2
CDR3aa: CASSLEDGGGEQFF
CDR3nt: TGCGCCAGCAGCTTGGAGGACGGGGGAGGGGAGCAGTTCTTC

j_gene: TRBJ1-1
v_gene: TRBV7-9
abundance: few
d_gene: .
CDR3aa: CASSLGPGGPLRNTEAFF
CDR3nt: TGTGCCAGCAGCTTAGGTCCTGGGGGGCCGTTAAGGAACACTGAAGCTTTCTTT

j_gene: TRBJ1-4
v_gene: TRBV14
abundance: .
d_gene: .
CDR3aa: CASSQQTNEKLFF
CDR3nt: TGTGCCAGCAGCCAACAAACCAATGAAAAACTGTTTTTT

j_gene: TRBJ1-2
v_gene: TRBV29-1
abundance: few
d_gene: TRBD1
CDR3aa: CSGRTGGDYGYTF
CDR3nt: TGCAGCGGCCGGACAGGGGGCGACTATGGCTACACCTTC

j_gene: TRBJ1-4
v_gene: TRBV5-5
abundance: once
d_gene: .
CDR3aa: CASSRGPSRQQEKLFF
CDR3nt: TGTGCCAGCAGCCGCGGACCGTCTCGGCAACAGGAAAAACTGTTTTTT